These 2 T cell receptor beta chains were all obtained from the same sample, sequenced in a study of blood T cell repertoires in COVID-19. Some clones are missing from TCRdb's copy, which holds only in-frame ones; the method was immunoSEQ multiplex PCR. The sample consists of over 40,000 clones, roughly 90% of them appearing once. Sequenced sample: peripheral blood. The receptors originated from a human donor in a cohort sampled during active COVID-19.

J is TRBJ2-2 and V is TRBV28; D not certain. CDR1 and CDR2 from the germline V gene are MDHEN and SYDVKM. V lost 3 bases, J lost 2 bases, and 4 bases lay in between. This CDR3 contains 13 residues. CDR3 amino acids: CASSFPNTGELFF. CDR3 sequence (DNA): TGTGCCAGCAGTTTCCCTAACACCGGGGAGCTGTTTTTT.

This clone occurred once. The CDR3 loop reads CASSSTGGRETQYF. For the CDR3, the DNA is TGTGCCAGCAGCTCGACAGGGGGACGGGAGACCCAGTACTTC. The chain combines TRBV7-2 with TRBJ2-5, with 9 bases identical to TRBD1. Germline assignment: CDR1 SGHTA and CDR2 FQGNSA. The CDR3 is 14 residues long. The junction had 5 bases not matched to a gene; V was cut back by 4 bases and J by 5 bases. Using reference TRBV7-2 and TRBJ2-5 for the parts outside the CDR3, the full variable domain is GAGVSQSPSNKVTEKGKDVELRCDPISGHTALYWYRQSLGQGLEFLIYFQGNSAPDKSGLPSDRFSAERTGGSVSTLTIQRTQQEDSAVYLCASSSTGGRETQYFGPGTRLLVL.